One and the same sample provided the 32 T cell receptor beta chains below, sequenced in a study of cytomegalovirus exposure and HLA in healthy donors. Primers for the PCR totalled 60 Vbeta and 13 Jbeta. Produced via immunoSEQ multiplex PCR; TCRdb's table is partial and in-frame only. The table shows 100,000 or so clones, with approximately 70% occurring only once. Sample: PBMCs. The receptors were gathered from a man aged 35-49 years in good health and CMV-seropositive.

This clone was detected a few times. V gene TRBV4-1 combines with J gene TRBJ1-4, with 10 bases identical to TRBD1. The CDR3 consists of 16 residues. After removal of 1 base from V and 7 bases from J, the junction contained 6 bases not matched to a gene. The germline CDR1 and CDR2 sequences are MGHRA and YSYEKL. The CDR3 DNA sequence: TGCGCCAGCAGCCAAGTACCGACAGGGGGCTTTGAAAAACTGTTTTTT. As protein: CASSQVPTGGFEKLFF.

The CDR3, as DNA: TGTGCCAGCAGTGTGTGGACAGGGGGGGCGCAGTACTTC. Translation gives CASSVWTGGAQYF. The V call is TRBV6-5, the J call TRBJ2-7; 10 bases are a match to TRBD1. Per the germline V gene, CDR1 is MNHEY and CDR2 is SVGAGI. This CDR3 is built from 13 residues. The ends lost 5 bases at V and 9 bases at J; junction bases unmatched: 7.

The chain carries TRBV5-1 and TRBJ1-1; possible D gene TRBD1, 5 bases. There are 14 residues in the CDR3. The V gene lost 4 bases and the J gene lost 5 bases, with 15 bases spanning the gap. Germline V gene sequence: CDR1 SGHRS, CDR2 YFSETQ. The DNA of the CDR3 is TGCGCCAGCAGCCCAGTAGGGGCGCGAACTGAAGCTTTCTTT. Its protein product is CASSPVGARTEAFF.

V is TRBV9 and J is TRBJ1-4, with TRBD1 identical over 7 bases. CDR3 length equals 14 residues. CDR1 SGDLS and CDR2 YYNGEE come from the germline V gene. V gave up 7 bases and J gave up 3 bases; unmatched junction bases: 6. The DNA of the CDR3 is TGTGCCAGCGGCACAGGGGTGGCTAATGAAAAACTGTTTTTT. It is translated as CASGTGVANEKLFF. Full variable domain (remainder filled in from reference TRBV9 and TRBJ1-4): DSGVTQTPKHLITATGQRVTLRCSPRSGDLSVYWYQQSLDQGLQFLIQYYNGEERAKGNILERFSAQQFPDLHSELNLSSLELGDSALYFCASGTGVANEKLFFGSGTQLSVL.

The chain couples TRBV10-1 to TRBJ2-1; the D is unclear. The CDR3 spans 13 residues. Germline V CDR1 and CDR2: WNHNN, SYGVQD (reference sequence). Trimming removed 3 bases from V and 8 bases from J, with 11 bases in between. The CDR3 is CASSDNEADEQFF. CDR3 DNA: TGCGCCAGCAGTGACAACGAGGCGGATGAGCAGTTCTTC.

A single count supports this clone. This sequence joins TRBV5-8 and TRBJ2-2; D may be TRBD2 (5 bases). V gave up 7 bases and J gave up 4 bases, with 8 bases separating them. The CDR3 totals 12 residues. Germline loops: CDR1 SGHTS, CDR2 YDEGEE. CDR3 in DNA: TGTGCCAGCGGGAGAGGCACCGGGGAGCTGTTTTTT. Amino acid sequence: CASGRGTGELFF.

The rearrangement links TRBV12-2 to TRBJ2-7; TRBD2 was called by the table and not checked on the DNA. TRBV12-2 corresponds to a pseudogene. The CDR3 sequence is 13 residues long. The CDR3 nucleotides are TGTGCAAGTCGCTTACGAGGGATCTCCGAGCAGTACGTC. Translating it yields CASRLRGISEQYV.

V and J are TRBV18 and TRBJ2-5; D unclear. There are 14 residues in the CDR3. V lost 0 bases to trimming and J lost 2 bases, with 7 bases between them. CDR1 is KGHSH and CDR2 is LQKENI in the germline V gene. The CDR3 DNA reads as TGTGCCAGCTCACCACCATCCTCTCAAGAGACCCAGTACTTC. Protein: CASSPPSSQETQYF. The full variable domain, its missing parts supplied by reference TRBV18 and TRBJ2-5, is NAGVMQNPRHLVRRRGQEARLRCSPMKGHSHVYWYRQLPEEGLKFMVYLQKENIIDESGMPKERFSAEFPKEGPSILRIQQVVRGDSAAYFCASSPPSSQETQYFGPGTRLLVL.

In this sample, this clone turned up a few times. The rearrangement uses TRBV19 and TRBJ2-6, with a possible D match to TRBD1 (5 bases). V was shortened by 2 bases and J by 0 bases, with 11 bases between the two germline ends. The germline V gene encodes CDR1 LNHDA and CDR2 SQIVND (reference sequence). CDR3 length equals 17 residues. CDR3 nucleotide sequence: TGTGCCAGTAGTATAAGGTATGGGGCCTCTGGGGCCAACGTCCTGACTTTC. This encodes CASSIRYGASGANVLTF.

The CDR3 DNA is TGCGCCAGCAGCCAAGCGGGTCCCGGAAACACCATATATTTT. It encodes CASSQAGPGNTIYF. The V gene is TRBV4-3, the J gene TRBJ1-3; D is undetermined. There are 14 residues in the CDR3. V lost 1 base, J lost 4 bases, and 8 bases lay in between. Germline V gene sequence: CDR1 LGHNA, CDR2 YSLEER.

The chain recombines TRBV5-1 with TRBJ2-5; TRBD2 matches at 11 bases. Trimming removed 0 bases from V and 2 bases from J; junction bases left unmatched: 3. Looked up from germline, CDR1 is SGHRS and CDR2 is YFSETQ. The CDR3 spans 16 residues. This CDR3 reads CASSLVLAGGQETQYF. The CDR3 DNA sequence: TGCGCCAGCAGCTTGGTCCTAGCGGGAGGACAAGAGACCCAGTACTTC.

V gene TRBV5-5 combines with J gene TRBJ1-2, with a tentative D call TRBD1 (5 bases). Germline assignment: CDR1 SGHKS and CDR2 YYEKEE (reference sequence). The V gene lost 0 bases and the J gene lost 3 bases, with 15 bases spanning the gap. This CDR3 has 16 residues. CDR3 region: CASSLEPRVGYYGYTF. In DNA form, the CDR3 reads TGTGCCAGCAGCTTGGAACCCAGGGTCGGCTACTATGGCTACACCTTC.

V gene TRBV19 combines with J gene TRBJ2-7; 11 nucleotides agree with TRBD2. Per germline, CDR1 LNHDA and CDR2 SQIVND (reference sequence). This CDR3 spans 15 amino acids. V shed 5 bases, J shed 0 bases, and the junction held 3 bases outside the gene matches. CDR3 protein: CASSFGLAGSYEQYF. The CDR3 DNA follows: TGTGCCAGTAGTTTCGGACTAGCGGGCTCCTACGAGCAGTACTTC.

V is TRBV4-2 and J is TRBJ2-3, with no clear D. This CDR3 is 14 amino acids long. V dropped 1 base and J dropped 1 base, with 6 bases sitting between them. Germline CDR1 is LGHNA and CDR2 is YNFKEQ. The CDR3 DNA sequence: TGTGCCAGCAGCCAAGTTTCCGGCACAGATACGCAGTATTTT. Residues: CASSQVSGTDTQYF.

The chain recombines TRBV7-8 with TRBJ1-4; D is uncertain. The CDR3 covers 15 residues. Between the trimmed V and J ends, which lost 4 bases and 0 bases, there was a span of 9 bases. The germline gives CDR1 SGHVS, CDR2 FQNEAQ. CDR3 region: CASSSYRSTNEKLFF. CDR3 bases: TGTGCCAGCAGCTCTTACAGATCAACTAATGAAAAACTGTTTTTT.

J is TRBJ1-1 and V is TRBV15; D uncertain. Germline-derived CDR1 and CDR2 are LNHNV and YYDKDF (reference sequence). V was pared by 0 bases and J by 1 base, with 6 bases between. This CDR3 spans 14 amino acids. The CDR3 coding sequence is TGTGCCACCAGCAGAGATGGGCAGAACACTGAAGCTTTCTTT. This translates into CATSRDGQNTEAFF.

This clone was seen more than once but under ten times. The chain combines TRBV27 with TRBJ2-6; no firm D call. Trimming took off 6 bases at V and 1 base at J, with 7 bases between the two ends. There are 14 residues in the CDR3. From germline, CDR1 is MNHEY and CDR2 SMNVEV (reference sequence). CDR3 loop: CASSYASGANVLTF. CDR3 nucleotides: TGTGCCAGCAGCTACGCGTCTGGGGCCAACGTCCTGACTTTC.

This clone has only a few counts. This chain joins TRBV29-1 and TRBJ1-2; 7 bases match TRBD1. This CDR3 has 13 residues. The germline CDR1 and CDR2 sequences are SQVTM and ANQGSEA. Trimming took 8 bases from V and 5 from J; bases not matched to a gene: 11. As DNA, the CDR3 is TGCAGCTTTACCGGGACAGACTTTTATGGCTACACCTTC. Its protein is CSFTGTDFYGYTF.

This clone was detected once. V and J are TRBV27 and TRBJ2-7, with TRBD2 identical over 7 bases. CDR1 is MNHEY, CDR2 SMNVEV, per germline (reference sequence). This CDR3 is 16 amino acids long. Losses at the gene ends were 2 bases for V and 3 bases for J; bases not matched to a gene: 10. The CDR3 coding sequence is TGTGCCAGCAGTTTAAGCGCGGGAGATGCTGACTACGAGCAGTACTTC. It yields the protein CASSLSAGDADYEQYF.

The chain couples TRBV5-1 to TRBJ1-1, with D possibly matching TRBD1 (5 bases). V lost 5 bases, J lost 2 bases, and 16 bases lay in between. This CDR3 has 15 amino acids. Germline V gives CDR1 SGHRS, CDR2 YFSETQ. The CDR3 bases are TGCGCCAGCAGAACCACCGGGGGGGGAAACACTGAAGCTTTCTTT. It is translated as CASRTTGGGNTEAFF.

This clone showed up just a few times. Other DNA sequences in this specimen translate into the identical CDR3. The chain uses TRBV5-1 and TRBJ1-2; D might be TRBD1 (5 bases). Trimming took off 0 bases at V and 0 bases at J, with 9 bases between the two ends. CDR1 and CDR2 from the germline V gene are SGHRS and YFSETQ. This CDR3 comprises 15 residues. CDR3 bases: TGCGCCAGCAGCTTGGGTACAGGATCTAACTATGGCTACACCTTC. It yields the protein CASSLGTGSNYGYTF.

J is TRBJ1-1 and V is TRBV6-5, with D perhaps matching TRBD1 (6 bases). Germline CDR1 reads MNHEY; CDR2 reads SVGAGI. This CDR3 has 14 amino acids. Trimming removed 10 bases at V and 1 base at J, with 16 bases between. CDR3 sequence: CATTVGQTNTEAFF. The CDR3 DNA sequence: TGTGCCACCACCGTGGGACAAACGAACACTGAAGCTTTCTTT.

The chain couples TRBV6-1 to TRBJ1-5, with D possibly TRBD1 on 5 matching bases. V was trimmed by 8 bases and J by 5 bases, leaving 13 bases between them. This CDR3 is 13 amino acids long. Germline V CDR1 and CDR2: MNHNS, SASEGT. The CDR3 nucleotides are TGTGCCAGCGCGCGGGACCCCGATCAGCCCCAGCATTTT. This sequence encodes CASARDPDQPQHF.

This chain uses TRBV9 with TRBJ1-1, with D tentatively TRBD1 (5 bases). CDR1 is SGDLS, CDR2 YYNGEE, per germline. CDR3 length: 13 residues. V lost 4 bases to trimming and J lost 3 bases, with 10 bases between them. CDR3 in DNA: TGTGCCAGCAGCCAGGACACCGACACTGAAGCTTTCTTT. This sequence encodes CASSQDTDTEAFF.

Remarks on this clone: This sample also contains other DNA sequences that code for the same CDR3. This sequence joins TRBV4-1 and TRBJ1-1; 7 positions match TRBD1. CDR1 MGHRA and CDR2 YSYEKL come from the germline V gene. The CDR3 totals 14 residues. Trimming removed 1 base from V and 3 bases from J; junction bases left unmatched: 2. The CDR3 DNA sequence: TGCGCCAGCAGCCAAGGGACAGGTGACACTGAAGCTTTCTTT. This encodes CASSQGTGDTEAFF.

The chain joins TRBV21-1 to TRBJ2-7; TRBD1, the table's D call, lacks a check against the DNA. TRBV21-1 constitutes a pseudogene. The CDR3 runs 15 residues. CDR3 bases: TGTGCCAGCAGCAAAAGCTACAGGGTCCCCTACGAGCAGTACGTC. It encodes CASSKSYRVPYEQYV.

V gene TRBV6-1 combines with J gene TRBJ1-5, with 7 positions matching TRBD1. Trimming took 3 bases from V and 7 from J; bases not matched to a gene: 6. CDR3 length: 14 residues. Per the germline V gene, CDR1 is MNHNS and CDR2 is SASEGT. The DNA for the CDR3 is TGTGCCAGCAGTGAGATAGGGGGCGGACAGCCCCAGCATTTT. Its translation is CASSEIGGGQPQHF.

This clone was counted a single time. The chain employs TRBV10-3 and TRBJ2-1; D might be TRBD1 (5 bases). Deletions cut 2 bases from V and 4 bases from J, with 9 bases between. CDR1 and CDR2 from the germline V gene are ENHRY and SYGVKD. The CDR3 extends over 14 amino acids. As DNA, the CDR3 is TGTGCCATCAGTGAGGGGGCCAATTACAATGAGCAGTTCTTC. It yields the protein CAISEGANYNEQFF.

The genes are TRBV13 and TRBJ2-7, with D possibly matching TRBD1 (6 bases). Germline values: CDR1 PRHDT, CDR2 FYEKMQ (reference sequence). The CDR3 sequence is 14 residues long. Trimming cost V 2 bases and J 4 bases, with 12 bases left between them. CDR3 in amino acids: CASSLRQETYEQYF. For the CDR3, the DNA is TGTGCCAGCAGCTTAAGACAGGAAACATACGAGCAGTACTTC.

This chain connects TRBV5-1 to TRBJ2-7, with 7 bases fitting TRBD1. The CDR3 totals 14 residues. Germline assignment: CDR1 SGHRS and CDR2 YFSETQ. The V and J ends lost 7 bases and 5 bases, in that order; junction bases with no gene match: 12. CDR3 protein: CASAPTGVGDEQYF. The CDR3 DNA reads TGCGCCAGCGCACCTACAGGGGTGGGCGACGAGCAGTACTTC.

The gene calls are TRBV20-1 and TRBJ2-1; the match to TRBD2 covers 9 bases. V was pared by 0 bases and J by 15 bases, with 3 bases of the junction left unmatched. CDR1 and CDR2 (germline): DFQATT, SNEGSKA (reference sequence). The CDR3 loop spans 11 amino acids. CDR3 loop: CSAREGLAGFF. The CDR3 bases are TGCAGTGCTAGAGAGGGACTAGCAGGGTTCTTC.

This clone has a handful of counts. CDR3 protein: CASSNSGSGANVLTF. The CDR3 nucleotides read TGTGCCAGCAGCAACTCCGGGAGCGGGGCCAACGTCCTGACTTTC. This chain joins TRBV9 and TRBJ2-6; perhaps TRBD2 as D (6 bases). Germline CDR1 reads SGDLS; CDR2 reads YYNGEE. The CDR3 spans 15 residues. Trimming shortened V by 4 bases and J by 4 bases, and 12 bases separated the two germline ends.